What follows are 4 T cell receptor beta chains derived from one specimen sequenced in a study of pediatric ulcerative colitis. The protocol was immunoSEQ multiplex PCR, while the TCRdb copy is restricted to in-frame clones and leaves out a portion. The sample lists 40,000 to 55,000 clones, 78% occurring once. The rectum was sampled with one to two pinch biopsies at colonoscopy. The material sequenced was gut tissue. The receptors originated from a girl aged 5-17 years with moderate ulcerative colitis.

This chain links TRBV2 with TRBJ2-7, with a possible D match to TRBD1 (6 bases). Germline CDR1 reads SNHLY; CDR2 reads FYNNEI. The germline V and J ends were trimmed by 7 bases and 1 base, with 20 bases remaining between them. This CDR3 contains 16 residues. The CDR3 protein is CASIPGPGTPSYEQYF. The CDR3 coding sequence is TGTGCCAGCATCCCGGGACCAGGGACACCATCCTACGAGCAGTACTTC.

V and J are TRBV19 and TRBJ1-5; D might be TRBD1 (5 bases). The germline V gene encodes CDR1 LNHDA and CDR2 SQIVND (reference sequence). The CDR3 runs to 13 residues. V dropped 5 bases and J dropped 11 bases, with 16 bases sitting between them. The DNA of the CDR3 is TGTGCCAGTAGTGTGGGACGGACGCTAGCCCAGCATTTT. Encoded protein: CASSVGRTLAQHF.

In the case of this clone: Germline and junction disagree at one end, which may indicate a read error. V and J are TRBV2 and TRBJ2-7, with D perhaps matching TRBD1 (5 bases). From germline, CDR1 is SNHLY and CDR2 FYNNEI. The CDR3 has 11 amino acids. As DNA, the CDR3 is TGTGCCAGCAGTGATGTGCAGGGCATGGACTTC. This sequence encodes CASSDVQGMDF.

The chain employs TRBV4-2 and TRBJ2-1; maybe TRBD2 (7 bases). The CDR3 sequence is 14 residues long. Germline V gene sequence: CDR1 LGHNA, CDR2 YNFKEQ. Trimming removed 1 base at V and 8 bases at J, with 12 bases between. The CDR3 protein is CASSQARGAHEQFF. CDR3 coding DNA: TGTGCCAGCAGCCAAGCCCGGGGGGCGCATGAGCAGTTCTTC.